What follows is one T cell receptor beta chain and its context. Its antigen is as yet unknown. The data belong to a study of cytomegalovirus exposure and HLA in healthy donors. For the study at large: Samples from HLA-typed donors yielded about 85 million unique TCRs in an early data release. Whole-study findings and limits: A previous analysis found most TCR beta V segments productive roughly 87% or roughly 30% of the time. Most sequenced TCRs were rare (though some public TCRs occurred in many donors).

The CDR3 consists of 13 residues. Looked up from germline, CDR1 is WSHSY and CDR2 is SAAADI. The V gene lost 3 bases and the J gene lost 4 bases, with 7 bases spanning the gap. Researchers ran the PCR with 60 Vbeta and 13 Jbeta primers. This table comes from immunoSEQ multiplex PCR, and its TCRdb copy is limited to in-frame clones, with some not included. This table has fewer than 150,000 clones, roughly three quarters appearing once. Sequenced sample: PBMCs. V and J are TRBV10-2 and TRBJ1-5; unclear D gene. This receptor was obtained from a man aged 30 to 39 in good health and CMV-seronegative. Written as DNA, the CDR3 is TGCGCCAGCAGTGAAAATGAGAATCAGCCCCAGCATTTT. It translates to CASSENENQPQHF.